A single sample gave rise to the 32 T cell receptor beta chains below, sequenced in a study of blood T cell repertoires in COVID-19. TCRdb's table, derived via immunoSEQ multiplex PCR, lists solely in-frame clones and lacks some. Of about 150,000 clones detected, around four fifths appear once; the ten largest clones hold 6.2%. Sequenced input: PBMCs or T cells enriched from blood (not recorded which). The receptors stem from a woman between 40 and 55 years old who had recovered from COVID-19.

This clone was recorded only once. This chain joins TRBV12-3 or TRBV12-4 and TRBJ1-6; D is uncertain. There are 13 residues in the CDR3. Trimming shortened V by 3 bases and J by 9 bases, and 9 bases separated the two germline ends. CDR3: CASSFEWASPLHF. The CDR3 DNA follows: TGTGCCAGCAGTTTTGAGTGGGCTTCACCCCTCCACTTT.

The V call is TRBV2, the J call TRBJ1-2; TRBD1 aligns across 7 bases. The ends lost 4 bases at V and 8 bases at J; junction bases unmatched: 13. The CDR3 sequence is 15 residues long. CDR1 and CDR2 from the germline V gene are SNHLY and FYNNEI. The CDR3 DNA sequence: TGTGCCAGCAGTGGAAAGGAGACAGGGCTCAGCGGCTACACCTTC. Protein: CASSGKETGLSGYTF.

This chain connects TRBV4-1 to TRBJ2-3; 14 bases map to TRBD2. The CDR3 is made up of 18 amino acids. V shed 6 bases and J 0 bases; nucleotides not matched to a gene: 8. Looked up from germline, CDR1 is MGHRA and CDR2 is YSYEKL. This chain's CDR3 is CASSPGLAGDRSTDTQYF. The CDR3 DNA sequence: TGCGCCAGCAGTCCGGGACTAGCGGGGGACCGTAGCACAGATACGCAGTATTTT.

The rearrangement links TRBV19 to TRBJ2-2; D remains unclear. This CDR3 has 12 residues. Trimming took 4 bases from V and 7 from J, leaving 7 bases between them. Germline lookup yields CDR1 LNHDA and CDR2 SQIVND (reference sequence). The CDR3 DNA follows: TGTGCCAGTAGTACCCCAGTCGGGGAGCTGTTTTTT. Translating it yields CASSTPVGELFF.

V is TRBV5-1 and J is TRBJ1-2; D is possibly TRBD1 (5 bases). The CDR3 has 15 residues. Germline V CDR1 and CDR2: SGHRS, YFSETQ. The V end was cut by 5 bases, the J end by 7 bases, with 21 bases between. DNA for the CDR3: TGCGCCAGCAGTGATCGGAGGGACGGGATTAGTGGCTACACCTTC. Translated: CASSDRRDGISGYTF.

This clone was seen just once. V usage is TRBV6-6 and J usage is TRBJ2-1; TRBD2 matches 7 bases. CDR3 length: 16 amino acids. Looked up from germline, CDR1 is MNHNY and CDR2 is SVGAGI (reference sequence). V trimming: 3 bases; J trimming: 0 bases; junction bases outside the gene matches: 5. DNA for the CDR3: TGTGCCAGCAGTTATTTGGGGGGGAGCTCCTACAATGAGCAGTTCTTC. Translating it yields CASSYLGGSSYNEQFF.

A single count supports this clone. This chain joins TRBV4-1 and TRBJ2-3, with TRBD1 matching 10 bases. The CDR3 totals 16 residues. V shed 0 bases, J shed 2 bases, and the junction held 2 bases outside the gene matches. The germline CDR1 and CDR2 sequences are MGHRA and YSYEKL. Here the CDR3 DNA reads TGCGCCAGCAGCCAAGATGGGACAGGGGACACAGATACGCAGTATTTT. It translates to CASSQDGTGDTDTQYF.

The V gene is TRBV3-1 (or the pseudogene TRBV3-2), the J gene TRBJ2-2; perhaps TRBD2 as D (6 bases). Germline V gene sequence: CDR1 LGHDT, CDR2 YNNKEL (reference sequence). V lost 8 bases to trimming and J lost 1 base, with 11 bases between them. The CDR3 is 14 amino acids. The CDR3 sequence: CASRTKLNTGELFF. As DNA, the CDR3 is TGTGCCAGCCGGACTAAACTGAACACCGGGGAGCTGTTTTTT.

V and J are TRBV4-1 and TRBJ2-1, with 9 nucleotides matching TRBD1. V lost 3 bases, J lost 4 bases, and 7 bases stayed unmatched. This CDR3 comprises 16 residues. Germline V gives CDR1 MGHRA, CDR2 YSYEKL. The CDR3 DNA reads TGCGCCAGCAGCCAGTCCACAGGGGGCGAGTACAATGAGCAGTTCTTC. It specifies CASSQSTGGEYNEQFF.

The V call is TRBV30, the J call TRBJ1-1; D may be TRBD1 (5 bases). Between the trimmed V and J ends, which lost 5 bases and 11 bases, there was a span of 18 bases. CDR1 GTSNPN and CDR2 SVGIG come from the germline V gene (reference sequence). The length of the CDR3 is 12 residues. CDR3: CAWSQGHAAAFF. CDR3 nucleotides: TGTGCCTGGTCTCAGGGTCACGCGGCGGCTTTCTTT.

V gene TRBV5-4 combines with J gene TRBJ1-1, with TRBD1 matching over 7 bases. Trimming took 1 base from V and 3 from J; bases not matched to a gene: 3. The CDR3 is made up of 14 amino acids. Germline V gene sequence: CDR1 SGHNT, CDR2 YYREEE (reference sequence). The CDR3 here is CASSLRGGYTEAFF. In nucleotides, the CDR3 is TGTGCCAGCAGCTTGAGAGGGGGCTACACTGAAGCTTTCTTT.

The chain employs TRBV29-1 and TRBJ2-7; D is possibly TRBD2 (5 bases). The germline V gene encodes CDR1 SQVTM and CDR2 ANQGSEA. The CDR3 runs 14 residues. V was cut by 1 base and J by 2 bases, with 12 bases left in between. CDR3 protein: CSVEVDSVPYEQYF. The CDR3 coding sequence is TGCAGCGTTGAAGTGGATAGCGTCCCCTACGAGCAGTACTTC.

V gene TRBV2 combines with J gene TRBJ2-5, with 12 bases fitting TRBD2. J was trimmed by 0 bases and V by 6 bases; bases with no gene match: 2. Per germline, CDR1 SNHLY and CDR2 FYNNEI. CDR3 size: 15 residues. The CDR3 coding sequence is TGTGCCAGCAGCCGACTAGCGGGGGACCAAGAGACCCAGTACTTC. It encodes CASSRLAGDQETQYF.

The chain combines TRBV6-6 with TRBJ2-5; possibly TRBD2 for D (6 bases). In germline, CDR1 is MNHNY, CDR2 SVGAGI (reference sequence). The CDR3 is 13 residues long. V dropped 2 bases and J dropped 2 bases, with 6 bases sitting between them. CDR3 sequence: CASSYGGQETQYF. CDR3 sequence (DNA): TGTGCCAGCAGTTACGGGGGGCAAGAGACCCAGTACTTC.

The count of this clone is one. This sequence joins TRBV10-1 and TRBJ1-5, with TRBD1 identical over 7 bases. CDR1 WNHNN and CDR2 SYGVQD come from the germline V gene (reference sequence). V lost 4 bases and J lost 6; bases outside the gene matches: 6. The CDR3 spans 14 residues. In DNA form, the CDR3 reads TGCGCCAGCAGTGCGGACAGGATCGCTCAGCCCCAGCATTTT. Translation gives CASSADRIAQPQHF.

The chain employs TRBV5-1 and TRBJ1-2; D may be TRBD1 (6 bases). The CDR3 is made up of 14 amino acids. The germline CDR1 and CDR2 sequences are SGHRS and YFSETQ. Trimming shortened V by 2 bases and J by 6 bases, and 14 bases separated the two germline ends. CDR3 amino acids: CASSFEKGGDGYTF. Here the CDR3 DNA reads TGCGCCAGCAGCTTCGAAAAAGGGGGGGATGGCTACACCTTC. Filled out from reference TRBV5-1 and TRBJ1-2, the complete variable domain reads KAGVTQTPRYLIKTRGQQVTLSCSPISGHRSVSWYQQTPGQGLQFLFEYFSETQRNKGNFPGRFSGRQFSNSRSEMNVSTLELGDSALYLCASSFEKGGDGYTFGSGTRLTVV.

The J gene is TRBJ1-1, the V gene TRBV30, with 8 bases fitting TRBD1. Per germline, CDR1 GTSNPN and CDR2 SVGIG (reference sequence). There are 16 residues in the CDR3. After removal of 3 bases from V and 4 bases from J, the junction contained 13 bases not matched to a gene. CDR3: CAWSPDRGPKSTEAFF. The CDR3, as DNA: TGTGCCTGGAGCCCCGACAGGGGTCCTAAGAGCACTGAAGCTTTCTTT.

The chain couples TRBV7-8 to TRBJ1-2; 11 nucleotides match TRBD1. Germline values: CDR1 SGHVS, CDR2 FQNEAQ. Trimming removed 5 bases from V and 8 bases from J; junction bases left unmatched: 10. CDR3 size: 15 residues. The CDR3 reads CASSPRTGGLSGYTF. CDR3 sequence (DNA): TGTGCCAGCAGCCCGCGGACAGGGGGCTTAAGCGGCTACACCTTC.

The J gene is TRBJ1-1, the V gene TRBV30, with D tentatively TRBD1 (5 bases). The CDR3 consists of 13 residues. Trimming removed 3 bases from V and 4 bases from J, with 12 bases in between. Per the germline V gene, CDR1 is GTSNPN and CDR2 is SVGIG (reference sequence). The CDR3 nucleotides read TGTGCCTGGAGCCCTACAGGTTTCACTGAAGCTTTCTTT. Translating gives CAWSPTGFTEAFF. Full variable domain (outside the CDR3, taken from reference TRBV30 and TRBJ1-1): SQTIHQWPATLVQPVGSPLSLECTVEGTSNPNLYWYRQAAGRGLQLLFYSVGIGQISSEVPQNLSASRPQDRQFILSSKKLLLSDSGFYLCAWSPTGFTEAFFGQGTRLTVV.

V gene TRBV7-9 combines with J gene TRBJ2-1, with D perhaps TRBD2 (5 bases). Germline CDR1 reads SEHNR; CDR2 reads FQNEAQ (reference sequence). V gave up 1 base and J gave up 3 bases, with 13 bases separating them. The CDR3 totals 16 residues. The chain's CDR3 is CASSLGETGVYNEQFF. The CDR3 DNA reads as TGTGCCAGCAGCTTAGGGGAGACTGGAGTCTACAATGAGCAGTTCTTC.

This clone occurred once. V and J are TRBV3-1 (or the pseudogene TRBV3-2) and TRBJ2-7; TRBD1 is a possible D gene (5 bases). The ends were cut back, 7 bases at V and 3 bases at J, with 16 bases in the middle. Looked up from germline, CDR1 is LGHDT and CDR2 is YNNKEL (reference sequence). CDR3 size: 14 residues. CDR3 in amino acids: CASTTRAGNYEQYF. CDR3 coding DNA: TGTGCCAGCACCACGCGAGCAGGGAACTACGAGCAGTACTTC.

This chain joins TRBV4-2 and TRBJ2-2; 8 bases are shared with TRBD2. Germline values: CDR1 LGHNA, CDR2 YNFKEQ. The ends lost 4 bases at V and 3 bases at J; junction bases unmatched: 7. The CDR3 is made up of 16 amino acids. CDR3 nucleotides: TGTGCCAGCAGCCCTGAGGGCGGGGGGTACACCGGGGAGCTGTTTTTT. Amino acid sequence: CASSPEGGGYTGELFF.

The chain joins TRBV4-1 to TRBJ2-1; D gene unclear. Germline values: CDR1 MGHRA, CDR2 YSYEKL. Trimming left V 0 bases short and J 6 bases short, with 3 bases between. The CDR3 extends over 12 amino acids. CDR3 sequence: CASSQDINEQFF. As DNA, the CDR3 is TGCGCCAGCAGCCAAGATATCAATGAGCAGTTCTTC.

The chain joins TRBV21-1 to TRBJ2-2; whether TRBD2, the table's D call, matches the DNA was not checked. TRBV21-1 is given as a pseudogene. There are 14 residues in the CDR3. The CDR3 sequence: CASPGGWNTGELFF. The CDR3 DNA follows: TGTGCCAGCCCGGGAGGGTGGAACACCGGGGAGCTGTTTTTT.

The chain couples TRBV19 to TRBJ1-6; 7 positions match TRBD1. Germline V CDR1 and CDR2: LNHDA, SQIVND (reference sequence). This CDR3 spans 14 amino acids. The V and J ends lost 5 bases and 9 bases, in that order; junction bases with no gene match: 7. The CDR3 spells CASSARDRASPLHF. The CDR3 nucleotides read TGTGCCAGTAGTGCCAGGGACAGAGCTTCACCCCTCCACTTT.

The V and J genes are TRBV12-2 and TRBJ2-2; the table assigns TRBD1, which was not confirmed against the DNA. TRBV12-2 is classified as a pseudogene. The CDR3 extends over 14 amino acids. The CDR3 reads CARGRDRDTGELFF. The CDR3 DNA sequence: TGTGCAAGAGGACGGGACAGGGACACCGGGGAGCTGTTTTTT.

The CDR3 DNA reads TGTGCCAGCAGCGGGACTAGCGGGGAGACCCAGTACTTC. This translates into CASSGTSGETQYF. This chain joins TRBV6-5 and TRBJ2-5; TRBD2 matches at 12 bases. The CDR3 is 13 amino acids. V trimming: 6 bases; J trimming: 5 bases; junction bases outside the gene matches: 1. Germline values: CDR1 MNHEY, CDR2 SVGAGI.

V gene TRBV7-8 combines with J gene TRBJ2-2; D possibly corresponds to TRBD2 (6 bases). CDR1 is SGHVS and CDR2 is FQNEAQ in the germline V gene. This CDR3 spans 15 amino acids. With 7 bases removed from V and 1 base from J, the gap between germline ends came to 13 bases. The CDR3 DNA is TGTGCCAGCACGGCGAGGCGGGAGAACACCGGGGAGCTGTTTTTT. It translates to CASTARRENTGELFF.

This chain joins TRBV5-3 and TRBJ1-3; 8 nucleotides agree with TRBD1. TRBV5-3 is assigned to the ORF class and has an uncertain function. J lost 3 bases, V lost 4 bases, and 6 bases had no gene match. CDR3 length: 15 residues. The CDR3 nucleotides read TGTGCCAGAAGCCGGGACAGGTTAAATGGAAACACCATATATTTT. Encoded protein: CARSRDRLNGNTIYF.

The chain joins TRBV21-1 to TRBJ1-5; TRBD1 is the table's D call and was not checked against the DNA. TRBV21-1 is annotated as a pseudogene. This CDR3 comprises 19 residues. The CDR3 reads CASSKVGSRGRHSNQPQHF. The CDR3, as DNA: TGTGCCAGCAGCAAAGTAGGATCCAGGGGGAGACATAGCAATCAGCCCCAGCATTTT.

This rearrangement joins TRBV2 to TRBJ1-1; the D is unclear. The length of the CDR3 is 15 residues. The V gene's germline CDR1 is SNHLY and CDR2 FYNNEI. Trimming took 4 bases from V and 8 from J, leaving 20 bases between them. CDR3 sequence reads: CASSVNGPTDLEAFF. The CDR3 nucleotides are TGTGCCAGCAGTGTGAATGGGCCCACAGACCTCGAAGCTTTCTTT.

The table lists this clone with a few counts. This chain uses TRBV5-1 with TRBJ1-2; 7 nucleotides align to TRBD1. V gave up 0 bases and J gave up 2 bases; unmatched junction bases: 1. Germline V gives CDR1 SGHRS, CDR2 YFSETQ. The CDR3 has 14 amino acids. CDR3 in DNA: TGCGCCAGCAGCTTGGAGGGACAGAACTATGGCTACACCTTC. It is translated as CASSLEGQNYGYTF.